One and the same sample provided the 12 T cell receptor beta chains below, sequenced in a study of blood T cell repertoires in COVID-19. TCRdb's copy holds only in-frame clones and misses some; the assay was immunoSEQ multiplex PCR. The table records just over 90,000 clones, approximately 80% of them present only once. Input material: peripheral blood. The source is a human donor in a cohort sampled during active COVID-19.

The chain is built from TRBV2 and TRBJ1-2, with TRBD1 as a possible D gene (5 bases). In germline, CDR1 is SNHLY, CDR2 FYNNEI. This CDR3 is 12 amino acids long. V lost 6 bases, J lost 0 bases, and 5 bases lay in between. The CDR3 DNA follows: TGTGCCAGCAGCAGGGCTAACTATGGCTACACCTTC. Its protein is CASSRANYGYTF.

The chain joins TRBV27 to TRBJ2-5, with a tentative D call TRBD2 (5 bases). This CDR3 spans 13 amino acids. Germline CDR1 is MNHEY and CDR2 is SMNVEV (reference sequence). The germline V and J ends were trimmed by 5 bases and 5 bases, with 12 bases remaining between them. The CDR3, as DNA: TGTGCCAGCAGTCGAGGAGGCCGGGAGACCCAGTACTTC. This gives the protein CASSRGGRETQYF.

By share, this clone counts as large. The chain uses TRBV27 and TRBJ2-2, with D maybe TRBD1 (7 bases). V was cut by 6 bases and J by 6 bases, with 17 bases left in between. The CDR3 spans 15 residues. Germline V lookup: CDR1 MNHEY, CDR2 SMNVEV (reference sequence). CDR3 nucleotide sequence: TGTGCCAGCAGGTTGAACAGGGGACTGGCCGGGGAGCTGTTTTTT. It encodes CASRLNRGLAGELFF.

The J gene is TRBJ2-7, the V gene TRBV5-5; 9 bases fit TRBD2. V dropped 0 bases and J dropped 2; count of bases not matched to a gene: 3. From germline, CDR1 is SGHKS and CDR2 YYEKEE (reference sequence). This CDR3 has 15 residues. This CDR3 reads CASSLGAGGPYEQYF. In DNA form, the CDR3 reads TGTGCCAGCAGCTTGGGTGCGGGAGGGCCCTACGAGCAGTACTTC.

In its sample, this clone was seen a few times. This rearrangement joins TRBV19 to TRBJ1-2; TRBD1 matches at 8 bases. The CDR3 is 14 amino acids. V trimming: 5 bases; J trimming: 4 bases; junction bases outside the gene matches: 6. Germline CDR1 and CDR2: LNHDA and SQIVND (reference sequence). The CDR3 DNA follows: TGTGCCAGTAGTGGACAGGGAAGAGGCTATGGCTACACCTTC. This translates into CASSGQGRGYGYTF.

This clone was seen just once. This sequence joins TRBV4-1 and TRBJ2-2; a weak D match, TRBD1 (5 bases). Trimming removed 6 bases from V and 1 base from J, with 6 bases in between. Germline lookup yields CDR1 MGHRA and CDR2 YSYEKL. The CDR3 is made up of 13 amino acids. DNA for the CDR3: TGCGCCAGCAGAGGGGAGAACACCGGGGAGCTGTTTTTT. This encodes CASRGENTGELFF.

This clone was recorded at least ten times. CDR3 in amino acids: CASSGTGGFEQYF. The CDR3 coding sequence is TGTGCCAGCAGTGGGACAGGGGGCTTCGAGCAGTACTTC. The chain is built from TRBV27 and TRBJ2-7; 12 bases align to TRBD1. Germline trimming cut 5 bases from V and 6 bases from J; bases unmatched to any gene: 2. The CDR3 consists of 13 residues. Germline CDR1 is MNHEY and CDR2 is SMNVEV (reference sequence).

This sequence joins TRBV3-1 (or the pseudogene TRBV3-2) and TRBJ1-2; D unresolved. The V gene lost 1 base and the J gene lost 1 base, with 7 bases spanning the gap. The germline V gene has CDR1 LGHDT and CDR2 YNNKEL (reference sequence). The CDR3 length is 14 residues. The CDR3 DNA reads as TGTGCCAGCAGCCAAGGGCAGTTTAACTATGGCTACACCTTC. This sequence encodes CASSQGQFNYGYTF.

The V and J genes are TRBV12-3 or TRBV12-4 and TRBJ2-7, with 9 nucleotides matching TRBD2. The CDR3 covers 13 residues. V trimming: 4 bases; J trimming: 6 bases; junction bases outside the gene matches: 4. For the CDR3, the DNA is TGTGCCAGCAGTTGGCGGGAGGGCCGCGAGCAGTACTTC. Translated, it gives CASSWREGREQYF.

The J gene is TRBJ2-1, the V gene TRBV5-1; TRBD1 matches 8 bases. The CDR3 length is 13 residues. With V trimmed by 3 bases and J by 9 bases, 5 bases remained unmatched. CDR1 and CDR2 from the germline V gene are SGHRS and YFSETQ. The CDR3 region has the DNA TGCGCCAGCAGCTCCTCTGACAGGGGTGAGCAGTTCTTC. It encodes CASSSSDRGEQFF.

The chain links TRBV9 to TRBJ2-7; D may be TRBD2 (7 bases). The CDR3 length is 16 residues. CDR1 and CDR2 from the germline V gene are SGDLS and YYNGEE. V lost 4 bases, J lost 0 bases, and 17 bases lay in between. This CDR3 is CASSLGGRGSSYEQYF. CDR3 coding DNA: TGTGCCAGCAGCCTTGGGGGGCGGGGGTCCTCCTACGAGCAGTACTTC. The complete variable domain, with remaining parts taken from reference TRBV9 and TRBJ2-7, reads DSGVTQTPKHLITATGQRVTLRCSPRSGDLSVYWYQQSLDQGLQFLIQYYNGEERAKGNILERFSAQQFPDLHSELNLSSLELGDSALYFCASSLGGRGSSYEQYFGPGTRLTVT.

The chain has TRBV7-3 and TRBJ2-1; D remains unclear. Deletions cut 5 bases from V and 7 bases from J, with 15 bases between. Germline V gene sequence: CDR1 SGHTA, CDR2 FQGTGA. This CDR3 region has 14 residues. This CDR3 reads CASSPMVELNEQFF. CDR3 bases: TGTGCCAGCAGCCCCATGGTAGAGCTAAATGAGCAGTTCTTC.